The 8 T cell receptor beta chains in this list originate from one sample, sequenced in a study of shared clonotypes between healthy human individuals. This table comes from immunoSEQ multiplex PCR, and its TCRdb copy is limited to in-frame clones, with some not included. The data hold under 85,000 clones, with around 57% observed a single time. The sample was memory CD8+ T cells sorted from blood. As to subset: CD45RO+ cells pooled with CCR7-negative TemRA cells. The receptors were gathered from a man aged 25 to 40 in good health.

The chain couples TRBV7-9 to TRBJ2-1, with D tentatively TRBD1 (5 bases). Per germline, CDR1 SEHNR and CDR2 FQNEAQ (reference sequence). V lost 4 bases to trimming and J lost 9 bases, with 16 bases between them. CDR3 length: 14 residues. CDR3 in amino acids: CASSSPRQGGEQFF. The CDR3 nucleotides are TGTGCCAGCAGCTCCCCCCGGCAGGGTGGTGAGCAGTTCTTC.

V and J are TRBV19 and TRBJ2-1; D is possibly TRBD2 (5 bases). The germline CDR1 and CDR2 sequences are LNHDA and SQIVND (reference sequence). This CDR3 comprises 17 residues. V lost 5 bases and J 1 base, leaving 18 bases between the germline ends. As DNA, the CDR3 is TGTGCCAGTAGTCTCAGCGAGGCTAGCCGTTCCTACAATGAGCAGTTCTTC. It is translated as CASSLSEASRSYNEQFF.

This clone was found many times. The chain uses TRBV6-1 and TRBJ1-1, with TRBD1 identical over 9 bases. V gave up 0 bases and J gave up 5 bases; unmatched junction bases: 4. Germline lookup yields CDR1 MNHNS and CDR2 SASEGT. This CDR3 has 15 amino acids. The CDR3 DNA sequence: TGTGCCAGCAGTGAAGCAGAGGGACAGGGAACTGAAGCTTTCTTT. Protein sequence: CASSEAEGQGTEAFF.

This clone has at least ten counts. The chain employs TRBV6-4 and TRBJ2-2; 7 bases match TRBD2. V shed 3 bases and J 3 bases; nucleotides not matched to a gene: 7. Germline V CDR1 and CDR2: MRHNA, SNTAGT. This CDR3 has 16 amino acids. As DNA, the CDR3 is TGTGCCAGCAGTGAATCCCTAGCGGACCACACCGGGGAGCTGTTTTTT. Encoded protein: CASSESLADHTGELFF.

The chain combines TRBV27 with TRBJ1-2; D remains unclear. This CDR3 is 17 amino acids long. Germline CDR1 is MNHEY and CDR2 is SMNVEV (reference sequence). V was cut by 7 bases and J by 5 bases, with 26 bases left in between. CDR3 DNA sequence: TGTGCCAGCACCACATTACCCCCCAACGCACGTCGATATGGCTACACCTTC. Protein sequence: CASTTLPPNARRYGYTF.

The chain employs TRBV6-9 and TRBJ2-7, with 9 bases lining up with TRBD1. The CDR3 extends over 14 amino acids. Trimming took 5 bases from V and 3 from J; bases not matched to a gene: 5. Looked up from germline, CDR1 is MNHGY and CDR2 is SVAAGI. CDR3 residues: CASSASTGGYEQYF. The CDR3, as DNA: TGTGCCAGCAGTGCCTCGACAGGGGGCTACGAGCAGTACTTC.

This clone was seen a handful of times. The V and J genes are TRBV6-4 and TRBJ2-1; perhaps TRBD2 as D (5 bases). Per germline, CDR1 MRHNA and CDR2 SNTAGT. This CDR3 has 15 amino acids. Trimming left V 4 bases short and J 6 bases short, with 16 bases between. This CDR3 reads CASSGQAGGFNEQFF. The CDR3 region has the DNA TGTGCCAGCAGTGGACAAGCAGGCGGGTTCAATGAGCAGTTCTTC.

The chain has TRBV28 and TRBJ2-3, with 8 nucleotides matching TRBD1. CDR1 is MDHEN and CDR2 is SYDVKM in the germline V gene. The length of the CDR3 is 15 residues. Trimming removed 6 bases from V and 1 base from J; junction bases left unmatched: 6. CDR3 protein: CASSPPGQGTDTQYF. The CDR3 nucleotides read TGTGCCAGCAGCCCTCCGGGACAGGGCACAGATACGCAGTATTTT.